This TCR beta chain was profiled in a study of blood T cell repertoires in COVID-19. Germline CDR1 GTSNPN, CDR2 SVGIG (reference sequence). There are 12 residues in the CDR3. The V segment lost 5 bases and the J segment 3 bases; nucleotides outside the gene matches: 3. Source study methods: From reference gene primer amplification, estimates of nucleated cell counts were derived. TCRdb's table, derived via immunoSEQ multiplex PCR, lists solely in-frame clones and lacks some. From that table come the V and J calls and clone size; the DNA was used to work out D and trimming. The sample has 110,000 or so clones; 81% are singletons.

Sequencing was done on a sample of peripheral blood. The TCR originated in a man between 45 and 60 years old with acute or convalescent COVID-19. The chain employs TRBV30 and TRBJ1-1; 7 bases map to TRBD1. CDR3 in DNA: TGTGCCTGGTCGCAGGGGGACACTGAAGCTTTCTTT. Translating it yields CAWSQGDTEAFF.